This is a list of T cell receptor beta chains from one sample in a study of shared clonotypes between healthy human individuals. Sequencing used immunoSEQ multiplex PCR; TCRdb keeps in-frame clones, though not all of them. Among some 2.1 million clones, around 93% were seen once, and the ten largest hold less than 2%. Sequences were obtained from naive CD8+ T cells from PBMCs. These receptors were obtained from a man younger than 30 in good health. Some clones in this sample may be carry-over from other donors' samples. Both conserved end residues are trimmed from each CDR3. Fields, in order: V gene, clone size, CDR3 protein. The size entry is marked missing in some rows and otherwise reads once, few, many or a size class.

>TRBV5-1|.
ASSLVFGVDTGELF
>TRBV19|.
ASSLLLTRTDTEAF
>TRBV4-2|.
ASSQGLAGVYEQY
>TRBV10-1|few
ASSVGVDEQY
>TRBV9|.
ASSLTSVLRGTDTQY
>TRBV5-6|.
ASSLSGGTEKLF
>TRBV6-5|.
ASSYSTADTQY
>TRBV19|.
ASSIDLRGNTEAF
>TRBV4-1|.
ASSQDATYSNQPQH
>TRBV6-6|.
ASSYPKGRAGETQY
>TRBV30|once
AWSSGQTDSGANVLT
>TRBV4-1|.
ASSQDSRPENTEAF
>TRBV2|.
ASRPPGQGWNQPQH
>TRBV7-9|.
ASSPIGGVEAF
>TRBV19|once
ASLLSSAANTEAF
>TRBV5-1|.
ASSLAQASGNTIY
>TRBV7-2|.
ASRPLAGGLTGELF
>TRBV19|.
ASIEAGAYNEQF
>TRBV2|once
ASTRLAGASEQF
>TRBV19|.
ATSWGGNNNEQF
>TRBV28|.
ASSLASLMGEQY
>TRBV6-5|.
ASSDDRDLS
>TRBV2|few
ASSEARLTEAF
>TRBV6-5|.
ASSYSGQGNYNEQF
>TRBV29-1|once
SAGTPGRWYEQY
>TRBV19|few
ASSTWTDYGYT
>TRBV5-1|.
ASSGGPAGEIEQY